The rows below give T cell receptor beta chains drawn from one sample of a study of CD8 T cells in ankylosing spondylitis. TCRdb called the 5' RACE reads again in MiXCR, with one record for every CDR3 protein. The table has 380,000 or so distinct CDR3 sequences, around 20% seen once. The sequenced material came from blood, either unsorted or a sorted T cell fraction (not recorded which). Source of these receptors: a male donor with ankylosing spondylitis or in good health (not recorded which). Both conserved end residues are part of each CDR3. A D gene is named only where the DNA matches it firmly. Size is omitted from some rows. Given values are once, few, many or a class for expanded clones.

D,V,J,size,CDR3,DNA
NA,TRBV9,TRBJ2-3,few,CASSIFQKITDTQYF,TGTGCCAGCAGCATCTTCCAGAAAATCACAGATACGCAGTATTTT
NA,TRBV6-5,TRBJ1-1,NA,CASSSPGGSNTEAFF,TGTGCCAGCAGTTCCCCGGGAGGGTCGAACACTGAAGCTTTCTTT
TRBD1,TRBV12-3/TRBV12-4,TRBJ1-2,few,CASTRGTGIVLNYGYTF,TGTGCCAGCACCCGGGGGACAGGGATCGTTCTTAACTATGGCTACACCTTC
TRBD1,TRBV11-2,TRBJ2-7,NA,CASSTQGGAGSYEQYF,TGTGCCAGCAGCACACAAGGGGGCGCCGGGTCCTACGAGCAGTACTTC
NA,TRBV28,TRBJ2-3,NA,CASSSGQSTDTQYF,TGTGCCAGCAGTTCAGGCCAAAGCACAGATACGCAGTATTTT
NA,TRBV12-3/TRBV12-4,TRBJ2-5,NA,CASSEASVQETQYF,TGTGCCAGCAGTGAGGCGTCAGTCCAAGAGACCCAGTACTTC
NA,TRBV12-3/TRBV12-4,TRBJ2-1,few,CASGNGDHNEQFF,TGTGCCAGCGGGAACGGGGATCACAATGAGCAGTTCTTC
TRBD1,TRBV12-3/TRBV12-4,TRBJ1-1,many,CASSLRGDRGTEAFF,TGTGCCAGCAGTTTACGGGGGGACAGGGGAACTGAAGCTTTCTTT
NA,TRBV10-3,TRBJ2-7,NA,CAIRGSGLEQYF,TGTGCCATCAGAGGGTCAGGTCTGGAGCAGTACTTC
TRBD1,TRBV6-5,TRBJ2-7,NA,CASSYRQGMGEQYF,TGTGCCAGCAGTTACCGACAGGGGATGGGGGAGCAGTACTTC
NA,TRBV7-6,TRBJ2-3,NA,CASSLEWGTDTQYF,TGTGCCAGCAGCTTAGAGTGGGGCACAGATACGCAGTATTTT
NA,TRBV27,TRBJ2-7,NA,CASTRQGLDYEQYF,TGTGCCAGCACCAGACAGGGACTAGACTACGAGCAGTACTTC
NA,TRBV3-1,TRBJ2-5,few,CASSQSEMRLAEAQYF,TGTGCCAGCAGCCAATCCGAAATGAGACTCGCAGAGGCCCAGTACTTC
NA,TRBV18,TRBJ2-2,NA,CASPHYTGELFF,TGTGCCAGCCCTCACTACACCGGGGAGCTGTTTTTT
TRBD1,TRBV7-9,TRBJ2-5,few,CASSEKPGQQETQYF,TGTGCCAGCAGCGAGAAACCGGGACAGCAAGAGACCCAGTACTTC
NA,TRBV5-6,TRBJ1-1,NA,CASQTGDTEAFF,TGTGCCAGCCAAACTGGGGACACTGAAGCTTTCTTT
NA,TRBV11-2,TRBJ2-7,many,CASSLGAGNEQYF,TGTGCCAGCAGCTTAGGGGCAGGGAACGAGCAGTACTTC
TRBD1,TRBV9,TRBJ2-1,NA,CASSTDRGLLNEQFF,TGTGCCAGCAGCACCGACAGGGGGCTCTTAAATGAGCAGTTCTTC
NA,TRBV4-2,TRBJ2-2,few,CASSKASENTGELFF,TGTGCCAGCAGCAAAGCCTCAGAGAACACCGGGGAGCTGTTTTTT
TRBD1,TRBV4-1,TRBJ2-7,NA,CASSQSTGPTGGYEQYF,TGCGCCAGCAGCCAATCAACCGGTCCGACAGGGGGCTACGAGCAGTACTTC
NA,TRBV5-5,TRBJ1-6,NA,CASSLGAANSPLHF,TGTGCCAGCAGCTTGGGCGCTGCCAATTCACCCCTCCACTTT
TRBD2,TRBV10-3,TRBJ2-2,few,CAIGTGLGANTGELFF,TGTGCCATCGGTACGGGACTAGGAGCGAACACCGGGGAGCTGTTTTTT
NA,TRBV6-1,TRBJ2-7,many,CANGDGPYEQYF,TGTGCCAACGGGGACGGCCCCTACGAGCAGTACTTC
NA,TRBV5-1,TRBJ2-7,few,CASSSGGGVADEQYF,TGCGCCAGCAGCTCGGGTGGGGGAGTAGCTGATGAGCAGTACTTC
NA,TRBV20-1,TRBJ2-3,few,CSANARILNTDTQYF,TGCAGTGCTAACGCAAGGATCCTGAACACGGATACGCAGTATTTT
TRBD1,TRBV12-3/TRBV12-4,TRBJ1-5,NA,CASSGTDTNQPQHF,TGTGCCAGCAGCGGGACAGATACGAATCAGCCCCAGCATTTT
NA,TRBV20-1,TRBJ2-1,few,CSAMALSPPHPNEQFF,TGCAGTGCTATGGCACTTTCCCCCCCTCACCCCAATGAGCAGTTCTTC
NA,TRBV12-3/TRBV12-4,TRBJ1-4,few,CASSPRPTNEKLFF,TGTGCCAGCAGCCCCCGGCCTACTAATGAAAAACTGTTTTTT
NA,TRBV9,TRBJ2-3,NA,CASSVVGATTDTQYF,TGTGCCAGCAGCGTAGTTGGCGCTACCACAGATACGCAGTATTTT
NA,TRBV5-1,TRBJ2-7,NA,CASSLEGTDYEQYF,TGCGCCAGCAGCTTGGAGGGGACGGATTACGAGCAGTACTTC
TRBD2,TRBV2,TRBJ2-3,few,CASSDLAGAGDTQYF,TGTGCCAGCAGTGACCTAGCGGGGGCCGGAGATACGCAGTATTTT
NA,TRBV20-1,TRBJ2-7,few,CSARDLSGTTNPTIYEQYF,TGCAGTGCTAGAGATCTCTCCGGGACAACCAATCCGACCATTTACGAGCAGTACTTC
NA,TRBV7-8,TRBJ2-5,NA,CASSLGVSLQETQYF,TGTGCCAGCAGCTTAGGGGTCAGCCTCCAAGAGACCCAGTACTTC
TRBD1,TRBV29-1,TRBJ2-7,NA,CSVMTGSSYEQYF,TGCAGCGTGATGACAGGGAGCTCCTACGAGCAGTACTTC
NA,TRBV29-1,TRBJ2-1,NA,CSVDTLTTYNEQFF,TGCAGCGTTGATACCCTGACTACCTACAATGAGCAGTTCTTC